This T cell receptor beta chain stems from a study of blood T cell repertoires in COVID-19 (dated by TCRdb to the early 2020s). Concerning the study at large: Samples covering the acute and convalescent phases of COVID-19 were provided by collaborators in the United States, Italy and Spain. A de-identified subject ID, COVID-19 status, age in years and sex were almost always included in the sample metadata. The material from the prospective study consisted of cDNA or gDNA derived from T cells, B-cell-depleted T cells, or PBMCs. HLA class I and class II types, where available, came from metadata supplied by the sample provider rather than from assay-based typing. The repertoires were released in a freely available public database meant as a resource for research on the immune response to SARS-CoV-2. Subjects who had been exposed to COVID-19, were actively infected with it, or had recovered from it provided the deeply sampled blood TCRbeta repertoires that made up the dataset. Samples came from the ongoing ImmuneRACE study (first 160 participants) plus 1,254 subjects from 6 global collaborators. Results the study describes overall, beyond this receptor: How much clinical and demographic metadata was included differed by source and by participant, and the metadata was provided uncurated.

With respect to this clone: The antigen it recognizes is unknown. No base quality information exists; no much larger clone differs at one position.

The immunoSEQ Assay, a bias-controlled multiplex PCR, was used to amplify TCRbeta CDR3 regions from genomic DNA. The published analysis was carried out like this. Nucleated cell counts per sample were estimated from amplification of reference gene primers within the assay. To quantify the absolute abundance of each unique TCRbeta CDR3 rearrangement, sequence reads were collapsed and filtered. For each sample, productive Simpson clonality was calculated as the square root of Simpson's diversity index over productive rearrangements. Not all clones reach the TCRdb copy of this immuneACCESS table, which keeps in-frame sequences only. Checked studies attribute under half of the gap to unresolved V genes and leave the rest unexplained. D and trimming were read from the DNA, whereas the V and J calls and clone size are those reported in that table. For this sample the table gives more than 150,000 clones, of which about four fifths were detected only once. Over 10% of the sample lies in the top ten.

Samples from volunteer blood donors who had recovered from COVID-19 were contributed by a second Seattle source. Each collaborating institution followed its own protocols to collect whole blood in K2EDTA tubes. For TCRbeta analysis, collaborator samples were shipped as frozen whole blood, as isolated PBMCs, or as DNA extracted from either sample type. Clipping removes 7 bases from V and 4 bases from J, with 7 as the unmatched junction base count. Reading the germline V gene gives CDR1 SGHRS and CDR2 YFSETQ. There are 14 amino acids in the CDR3, from cysteine to phenylalanine inclusive. Of all the DNA, just the CDR3 is kept, 42 bases in frame from base 1.

Sequencing input: peripheral blood. In this chain, TRBV5-1 is recombined with TRBJ2-5; 10 junctional bases match TRBD2. The TCR was taken from a man aged 70-80 years who had recovered from COVID-19. The CDR3 protein sequence reads: CASGLAGASETQYF. DNA sequence: TGCGCCAGCGGGCTAGCGGGAGCGTCAGAGACCCAGTACTTC.